This TCR beta chain appears in the sequencing data of a study of T cells in Graves' hyperthyroidism and ophthalmopathy. Whole-study context: Blood from the periphery was taken at initial diagnosis, before any treatment.

For this clonotype: Antigen: not known.

The study's findings and limits: Most clonotypes expanded in thyroid above 0.001 were likewise present in blood.

The germline V gene has CDR1 ENHRY and CDR2 SYGVKD. The CDR3 is 18 amino acids. V lost 2 bases to trimming and J lost 7 bases; unmatched junction nucleotides: 12. From RNA transcripts, TCR beta CDR3 regions were amplified. First-round RT-PCR of the TCR CDR3 relied on the HTBI primer set. TCRdb reprocessed the multiplex PCR reads via MiXCR and lists one record per CDR3 protein. The sample records some 650,000 distinct CDR3 sequences, around 15% being singletons. In the ophthalmopathy cohort, Clinical Activity Score was at least 3, NOSPECS grade at least 4, and duration under 3 months. Each 10 ml fresh peripheral blood draw supplied the PBMCs.

The sequence was collected from a middle-aged woman with Graves' ophthalmopathy. Sequencing was performed on blood. This chain links TRBV10-3 with TRBJ1-6, with 9 positions matching TRBD1. The CDR3 DNA sequence: TGTGCCATCAGTGAGCAAGGACAGGGGTCTTTTGGGAATTCACCCCTCCACTTT. It codes for CAISEQGQGSFGNSPLHF.